This TCR beta chain is from a study of T cell clonality in common variable immunodeficiency. Libraries were prepared by immunoSEQ multiplex PCR; TCRdb keeps only in-frame clonotypes and omits some of them. The sample is made up of roughly 79,000 clones, none counted only once. CDR3 length equals 15 residues. The germline gives CDR1 SGHRS, CDR2 YFSETQ. Trimming shortened V by 4 bases and J by 0 bases, and 14 bases separated the two germline ends. This clone was recorded many times. The read stops 3 residues short of the end of the CDR3; the missing end is completed from the germline J gene. The origin of this receptor is a person between 18 and 69 years old in good health. The sample taken for sequencing was peripheral blood mononuclear cells. The chain couples TRBV5-1 to TRBJ2-7; D might be TRBD2 (6 bases). The CDR3 protein is CASSPGVWASYEQYF. The CDR3 bases that were read are TGCGCCAGCAGCCCGGGGGTATGGGCCTCCTACGAG.